The entry below describes one T cell receptor beta chain. Cohorts were determined from participant-reported clinical history. Donors of Cohort 3 who recovered were those that had two negative PCRs, clearance, or symptom resolution. This record comes from a study of blood T cell repertoires in COVID-19. The CDR3 has 15 amino acids. V shed 4 bases, J shed 1 base, and the junction held 6 bases outside the gene matches. CDR1 is LGHNA and CDR2 is YSLEER in the germline V gene. Clones were sequenced by immunoSEQ multiplex PCR, and TCRdb holds only the in-frame ones, with some missing. The table lists roughly 400,000 clones, 80% to 90% of them singletons.

Sequenced input: PBMCs or T cells enriched from blood (not recorded which). The chain is built from TRBV4-3 and TRBJ1-1, with TRBD1 matching 7 bases. The source of this sequence is a woman in her fifties or sixties who had recovered from COVID-19. The CDR3 region has the DNA TGCGCCAGCAGCCTAGGGGACAGCAAGAACACTGAAGCTTTCTTT. Residues: CASSLGDSKNTEAFF.